Here is one TCR beta chain with its context. This clonotype was found a few times. What this receptor recognizes is not known. No much larger clone exists at a distance of one base, and base qualities are not known. Library preparation was by PCR. Reads for this sample came from an Illumina HiSeq 2500. Molecular barcoding was employed in the preparation of TCR libraries, with unique molecular identifiers being used to normalize TCRbeta repertoire quantification. The public reads were reprocessed in TCRdb via fastp at Q25 and MiXCR, keeping in-frame beta chains. Here each entry gathers all rows of one CDR3 protein and keeps the most common genes and DNA. The sample table lists about 590,000 distinct CDR3 sequences, under 15% of them with a count of one. 2% to 2.5% of the sample is in the top ten clones. V loses 3 bases at its end and J loses 1 base; junction bases beyond the gene matches: 6. The CDR3 goes from the cysteine to the phenylalanine over 16 residues. Of all the DNA, just the CDR3 is kept, 48 bases in frame from base 1. According to the germline V gene (reference sequence), CDR1 reads DFQATT and CDR2 reads SNEGSKA.

This specimen belongs to a study of T-cell reconstitution after alpha-beta-depleted transplantation in children (TCRdb year 2016). As for the study more broadly: The study quantitatively tracked T-cell immune reconstitution after TCRalphabeta/CD19-depleted allogeneic hematopoietic cell transplantation in children using TCR repertoire profiling.

Taken with the paper, the label for treatment or condition translates to: allogeneic hematopoietic cell transplantation with graft depleted of TCRalphabeta T cells and CD19 B cells. The transplant recipients were children given TCRalphabeta/CD19-depleted allogeneic hematopoietic cell grafts. Results and caveats for the whole study, not just this receptor: In some patients, the high TCRbeta diversity seen at day 60 was put down to recipient T cells and intrathymic progenitors that had survived conditioning. Over subsequent months, a decline in hyperexpanded clone frequencies was noted, and after one year, T-cell counts and TCRbeta diversity were mostly ascribed to newly produced T cells. The apparently early alphabetaT-cell count recovery about two months after transplant was reportedly dependent on only several hundred rapidly expanded clones derived from non-depleted graft cells.

The TCR was taken from a male patient younger than 18 who had a stem cell transplant for acute myeloid leukemia, so the T cells may come from the graft donor. The chain is assembled from TRBV20-1 and TRBJ2-4, with 10 middle bases fitting TRBD2. The source material was PBMCs, mostly from graft donor cells, sampled 360 days after TCRalphabeta/CD19-depleted stem cell transplant. The CDR3 in this case is CSASPTSGTAKNIQYF. The DNA sequence is as follows: TGCAGTGCTAGTCCTACTAGCGGGACGGCCAAAAACATTCAGTACTTC.